These 21 T cell receptor beta chains were sequenced from one sample in a study of PD-1 blockade in classical Hodgkin lymphoma. Method: immunoSEQ multiplex PCR; TCRdb's copy keeps in-frame clones and lacks some. The sample includes approximately 52,000 clones, 73% of them seen just once. The patients all showed relapse after autologous stem cell transplantation, while their brentuximab vedotin exposure varied. Here the sequenced sample was peripheral blood mononuclear cells (PBMCs), taken before the second cycle of nivolumab. The receptors derive from a human donor with classical Hodgkin lymphoma.

This clone was observed once. The chain uses TRBV10-1 and TRBJ2-6; possible D gene TRBD1, 5 bases. Germline V gene sequence: CDR1 WNHNN, CDR2 SYGVQD (reference sequence). The V end lost 0 bases, the J end lost 2 bases, and 23 bases lay between the germline ends. The CDR3 runs 21 residues. The CDR3: CASSESLRVSNLRAGANVLTF. The CDR3 DNA sequence: TGCGCCAGCAGTGAGTCGCTCAGGGTGTCCAATCTAAGGGCTGGGGCCAACGTCCTGACTTTC.

J is TRBJ1-1 and V is TRBV9; D is undetermined. Germline V gene data show CDR1 as SGDLS and CDR2 as YYNGEE. V gave up 2 bases and J gave up 2 bases, with 10 bases separating them. CDR3 size: 14 residues. The chain's CDR3 is CASSVMTANTEAFF. In DNA, the CDR3 is TGTGCCAGCAGCGTTATGACGGCTAACACTGAAGCTTTCTTT.

This clone occurred once. The V gene is TRBV11-2, the J gene TRBJ2-7, with D perhaps TRBD1 or TRBD2 (5 bases each). Germline CDR1 is SGHAT and CDR2 is FQNNGV. V lost 0 bases to trimming and J lost 8 bases, with 14 bases between them. This CDR3 contains 14 residues. The CDR3 DNA reads as TGTGCCAGCAGCTTAGATCAAGTGGGGACGAAGCAGTACTTC. It encodes CASSLDQVGTKQYF.

The chain couples TRBV6-5 to TRBJ2-7; no reliable D call. CDR1 and CDR2 from the germline V gene are MNHEY and SVGAGI. V lost 4 bases and J 5 bases, leaving 15 bases between the germline ends. There are 14 residues in the CDR3. The CDR3 bases are TGTGCCAGCAGTTCCCCTCTAGAATCCCACGAGCAGTACTTC. This translates into CASSSPLESHEQYF.

The rearrangement joins TRBV28 to TRBJ2-1, with D unclear. The CDR3 loop spans 13 amino acids. The germline gives CDR1 MDHEN, CDR2 SYDVKM. V was clipped by 6 bases and J by 2 bases, with 8 bases between them. The CDR3 loop reads CASSWRPYNEQFF. DNA for the CDR3: TGTGCCAGCAGCTGGCGCCCCTACAATGAGCAGTTCTTC.

The chain combines TRBV7-2 with TRBJ2-3; no definite D call. Germline V gives CDR1 SGHTA, CDR2 FQGNSA. Between the trimmed V and J ends, which lost 5 bases and 4 bases, there was a span of 10 bases. The CDR3 covers 13 residues. CDR3 protein: CASSQRSADTQYF. The DNA of the CDR3 is TGTGCCAGCAGCCAAAGAAGCGCAGATACGCAGTATTTT. Combining the CDR3 with reference TRBV7-2 and TRBJ2-3 gives the whole variable domain GAGVSQSPSNKVTEKGKDVELRCDPISGHTALYWYRQSLGQGLEFLIYFQGNSAPDKSGLPSDRFSAERTGGSVSTLTIQRTQQEDSAVYLCASSQRSADTQYFGPGTRLTVL.

The CDR3 loop is CASSYSSQGNTIYF. CDR3 coding DNA: TGTGCCAGCAGTTACTCGAGCCAGGGGAACACCATATATTTT. V is TRBV6-5 and J is TRBJ1-3; D is perhaps TRBD1 (6 bases). V lost 0 bases and J lost 7, with 10 bases in between. CDR1 is MNHEY, CDR2 SVGAGI, per germline. The CDR3 runs to 14 residues.

About this clone itself: Other DNA sequences in the sample encode the same CDR3. The rearrangement uses TRBV5-1 and TRBJ2-7, with D uncertain. CDR1 is SGHRS and CDR2 is YFSETQ in the germline V gene. V lost 0 bases, J lost 2 bases, and 3 bases lay in between. There are 12 residues in the CDR3. The CDR3 loop reads CASSLVPYEQYF. DNA of the CDR3: TGCGCCAGCAGCTTGGTGCCCTACGAGCAGTACTTC.

This sequence joins TRBV6-6 and TRBJ2-3, with 9 bases matching TRBD1. The CDR3 is made up of 16 amino acids. The V gene end was trimmed by 6 bases and the J gene end by 3 bases; junction bases not matched to a gene: 10. Per the germline V gene, CDR1 is MNHNY and CDR2 is SVGAGI (reference sequence). The CDR3 bases are TGTGCCAGCAGACCTACCCCGGGACAGGGAACAGATACGCAGTATTTT. Amino acid sequence: CASRPTPGQGTDTQYF.

This clone was recorded a few times. This rearrangement joins TRBV7-9 to TRBJ1-4, with TRBD1 as a possible D gene (5 bases). V was pared by 0 bases and J by 8 bases, with 10 bases between. This CDR3 is built from 14 residues. Germline CDR1 is SEHNR and CDR2 is FQNEAQ (reference sequence). CDR3 protein: CASSLAWQGEKLFF. The CDR3 DNA sequence: TGTGCCAGCAGCTTAGCGTGGCAGGGCGAAAAACTGTTTTTT.

This clone was observed a handful of times. The chain combines TRBV27 with TRBJ2-3; D possibly corresponds to TRBD2 (5 bases). The CDR3 sequence is 15 residues long. Trimming pared 3 bases from V and 3 bases from J, leaving 13 bases between. CDR1 and CDR2 (germline): MNHEY, SMNVEV (reference sequence). The CDR3 loop is CASSFGLRGTDTQYF. CDR3 in DNA: TGTGCCAGCAGTTTTGGGCTCCGGGGTACAGATACGCAGTATTTT.

This clone appeared a single time. The J gene is TRBJ2-7, the V gene TRBV6-6; D gene uncertain. Trimming shortened V by 5 bases and J by 5 bases, and 13 bases separated the two germline ends. The CDR3 length is 13 residues. Germline CDR1 MNHNY, CDR2 SVGAGI (reference sequence). The CDR3 spells CASSTRFRNEQYF. In DNA form, the CDR3 reads TGTGCCAGCAGTACAAGGTTCCGGAACGAGCAGTACTTC.

The chain uses TRBV6-5 and TRBJ1-1; D is perhaps TRBD1 (5 bases). Germline lookup yields CDR1 MNHEY and CDR2 SVGAGI. V was cut by 7 bases and J by 2 bases, with 17 bases left in between. This CDR3 contains 15 residues. The CDR3 loop reads CASTLTAGGNTEAFF. DNA of the CDR3: TGTGCCAGCACCCTCACGGCCGGGGGAAACACTGAAGCTTTCTTT.

The CDR3 DNA reads as TGTGCCAGCAGCGACAGGGAAGAGACCCAGTACTTC. As protein: CASSDREETQYF. The gene calls are TRBV6-6 and TRBJ2-5; 7 bases are shared with TRBD1. Germline CDR1 and CDR2: MNHNY and SVGAGI (reference sequence). The CDR3 has 12 amino acids. V lost 6 bases to trimming and J lost 3 bases; unmatched junction nucleotides: 1.

This clone has a handful of counts. Here the CDR3 reads CASSFAGNEQFF. DNA of the CDR3: TGTGCCAGCAGCTTTGCAGGCAATGAGCAGTTCTTC. The gene calls are TRBV5-6 and TRBJ2-1; D gene ambiguous. Germline V gives CDR1 SGHDT, CDR2 YYEEEE. The CDR3 runs to 12 residues. Trimming took 2 bases from V and 6 from J, leaving 6 bases between them. Based on the CDR3 plus reference TRBV5-6 and TRBJ2-1, the full variable domain is DAGVTQSPTHLIKTRGQQVTLRCSPKSGHDTVSWYQQALGQGPQFIFQYYEEEERQRGNFPDRFSGHQFPNYSSELNVNALLLGDSALYLCASSFAGNEQFFGPGTRLTVL.

The chain joins TRBV28 to TRBJ2-7; D possibly corresponds to TRBD1 (5 bases). Germline V gene sequence: CDR1 MDHEN, CDR2 SYDVKM. The V end was cut by 4 bases, the J end by 0 bases, with 16 bases between. The CDR3 covers 16 residues. In DNA, the CDR3 is TGTGCCAGCAGTTCCCCCCGGACACGCAACTCCTACGAGCAGTACTTC. This codes for CASSSPRTRNSYEQYF.

This clone has just a few counts. Here the CDR3 DNA reads TGTGCCAGCAGTGAACAGGCGGGCCATCAGCCCCAGCATTTT. This gives the protein CASSEQAGHQPQHF. J is TRBJ1-5 and V is TRBV6-4, with D possibly matching TRBD1 (5 bases). The CDR3 spans 14 residues. V was trimmed by 3 bases and J by 5 bases, leaving 11 bases between them. CDR1 and CDR2 (germline): MRHNA, SNTAGT.

The CDR3 region is CASRGISNEQFF. In DNA, the CDR3 is TGTGCCAGCAGGGGGATTTCGAATGAGCAGTTCTTC. V is TRBV7-2 and J is TRBJ2-1; D gene uncertain. This CDR3 is 12 amino acids long. Germline V CDR1 and CDR2: SGHTA, FQGNSA. Trimming removed 6 bases at V and 7 bases at J, with 10 bases between.

In nucleotides, the CDR3 is TGTGCCAGTAGTGCCGGGACTAGCGGGCATTACAATGAGCAGTTCTTC. Protein sequence: CASSAGTSGHYNEQFF. This sequence joins TRBV19 and TRBJ2-1; 12 bases line up with TRBD2. Per the germline V gene, CDR1 is LNHDA and CDR2 is SQIVND (reference sequence). This CDR3 region has 16 residues. V lost 5 bases and J lost 4; bases outside the gene matches: 6.

V usage is TRBV7-2 and J usage is TRBJ2-1; a weak D match, TRBD1 (6 bases). The ends were cut back, 2 bases at V and 6 bases at J, with 8 bases in the middle. There are 13 residues in the CDR3. Germline values: CDR1 SGHTA, CDR2 FQGNSA. CDR3 protein: CASSLQGFNEQFF. The CDR3 nucleotides read TGTGCCAGCAGCTTACAGGGGTTCAATGAGCAGTTCTTC.

The rearrangement links TRBV7-2 to TRBJ1-5; 10 bases are shared with TRBD1. The CDR3 totals 15 residues. Unmatched junction bases numbered 7, after V lost 2 bases and J lost 9 bases. CDR1 is SGHTA, CDR2 FQGNSA, per germline. CDR3 DNA sequence: TGTGCCAGCAGCTTAAGTGGACAGGGGGTCGGGCCCCAGCATTTT. Translated, it gives CASSLSGQGVGPQHF.